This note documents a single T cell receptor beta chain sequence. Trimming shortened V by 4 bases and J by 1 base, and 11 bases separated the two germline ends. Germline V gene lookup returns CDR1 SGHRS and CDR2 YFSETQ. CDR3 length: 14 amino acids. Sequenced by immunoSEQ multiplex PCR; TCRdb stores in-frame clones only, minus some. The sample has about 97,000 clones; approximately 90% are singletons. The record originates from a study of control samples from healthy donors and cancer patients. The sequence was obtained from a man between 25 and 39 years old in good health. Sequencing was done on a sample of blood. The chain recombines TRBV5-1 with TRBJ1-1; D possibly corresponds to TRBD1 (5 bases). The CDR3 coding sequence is TGCGCCAGCAGCCCTATGGGACCGAACACTGAAGCTTTCTTT. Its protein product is CASSPMGPNTEAFF.